Below, 30 T cell receptor beta chains from the same sample are listed, as sequenced in a study of type 1 regulatory T cells. A single record per CDR3 protein comes from TCRdb applying MiXCR to the reads. The sample includes 20,000 or so distinct CDR3 sequences, roughly 45% of them seen just once. Their target antigens are unknown. Sequenced input: cultured T cells, either the whole culture or a sorted T cell fraction (not recorded which). The receptor set was obtained from a human donor in good health.

Comment on this clonotype: This may arise from a read error, as a much more abundant clone is one base away. The chain combines TRBV20-1 with TRBJ1-5; D is unclear. Germline CDR1 is DFQATT and CDR2 is SNEGSKA (reference sequence). The CDR3 runs to 12 residues. CDR3 in DNA: TGCAGTACTAGAGATACCGTTCAGCCCCAGCATTTT. Translated: CSTRDTVQPQHF.

This rearrangement joins TRBV20-1 to TRBJ2-7; D is uncertain. The CDR3 runs to 15 residues. V lost 0 bases to trimming and J lost 3 bases, with 15 bases between them. Germline CDR1 and CDR2: DFQATT and SNEGSKA (reference sequence). Written as DNA, the CDR3 is TGCAGTGCTAGAGATGGCTGGAACCCCCGCTACGAGCAGTACTTC. Translating it yields CSARDGWNPRYEQYF.

J is TRBJ2-7 and V is TRBV11-2; D unclear. The CDR3 has 13 residues. Trimming stripped 2 bases from V and 2 bases from J, with 7 bases between. Germline lookup yields CDR1 SGHAT and CDR2 FQNNGV. The CDR3 loop reads CASSLTTPYEQYF. DNA for the CDR3: TGTGCCAGCAGCTTAACCACCCCCTACGAGCAGTACTTC.

This chain uses TRBV7-9 with TRBJ1-1, with D possibly matching TRBD1 (5 bases). V was trimmed by 5 bases and J by 1 base, leaving 11 bases between them. Looked up from germline, CDR1 is SEHNR and CDR2 is FQNEAQ (reference sequence). The CDR3 is 14 residues long. The CDR3 region has the DNA TGTGCCAGCAGCCCCAGGGCAGGGAACACTGAAGCTTTCTTT. Amino acids: CASSPRAGNTEAFF.

The gene calls are TRBV6-1 and TRBJ2-5; D gene ambiguous. The V gene's germline CDR1 is MNHNS and CDR2 SASEGT. V was pared by 4 bases and J by 7 bases, with 10 bases between. This CDR3 spans 12 amino acids. The CDR3 bases are TGTGCCAGCAGTGGGTACACCACGACCCAGTACTTC. Translated, it gives CASSGYTTTQYF.

This clonotype was seen repeatedly, ten times or more. The chain joins TRBV11-2 to TRBJ1-1; D unclear. The V end lost 3 bases, the J end lost 1 base, and 12 bases lay between the germline ends. This CDR3 comprises 15 residues. Germline values: CDR1 SGHAT, CDR2 FQNNGV. CDR3 in amino acids: CASSFAYQKNTEAFF. CDR3 bases: TGTGCCAGCAGCTTTGCGTACCAGAAGAACACTGAAGCTTTCTTT.

The chain is built from TRBV6-2 or TRBV6-3 and TRBJ2-3; unclear D gene. This CDR3 region has 13 residues. V gave up 5 bases and J gave up 2 bases, with 8 bases separating them. The germline V gene encodes CDR1 MNHEY and CDR2 SVGEGT. The CDR3 reads CASSTPPTDTQYF. The CDR3 DNA follows: TGTGCCAGCAGTACCCCCCCCACAGATACGCAGTATTTT.

This clonotype turned up a few times. The rearrangement uses TRBV30 and TRBJ2-1, with D possibly called TRBD1 or TRBD2 (6 bases each). CDR1 is GTSNPN and CDR2 is SVGIG in the germline V gene (reference sequence). CDR3 length equals 17 residues. Trimming left V 0 bases short and J 8 bases short, with 23 bases between. The CDR3 here is CAWSVPPCRGGRDEQFF. As DNA, the CDR3 is TGTGCCTGGAGTGTCCCCCCCTGTCGAGGGGGGCGGGATGAGCAGTTCTTC.

The chain joins TRBV24-1 to TRBJ2-3; D unclear. This CDR3 has 13 amino acids. Trimming removed 1 base at V and 5 bases at J, with 6 bases between. The germline V gene has CDR1 KGHDR and CDR2 SFDVKD. CDR3 sequence reads: CATSDFTVDTQYF. The CDR3 nucleotides are TGTGCCACCAGTGATTTCACGGTAGATACGCAGTATTTT.

This clonotype came up many times. The rearrangement uses TRBV20-1 and TRBJ2-7; 10 nucleotides line up with TRBD2. Trimming at V came to 6 bases and at J to 4 bases, leaving 12 bases not matched to a gene. Germline V lookup: CDR1 DFQATT, CDR2 SNEGSKA (reference sequence). This CDR3 is 15 amino acids long. The CDR3 nucleotides read TGCAGTGCCAAACGGCCAGCGGGGGGGCGGTACGAGCAGTACTTC. This sequence encodes CSAKRPAGGRYEQYF.

This clonotype came up a few times. The gene calls are TRBV7-8 and TRBJ1-2; D gene ambiguous. Germline CDR1 is SGHVS and CDR2 is FQNEAQ. CDR3 size: 15 residues. Trimming took off 2 bases at V and 4 bases at J, with 14 bases between the two ends. CDR3 region: CASSLLRTSFYGYTF. CDR3 sequence (DNA): TGTGCCAGCAGCTTACTCCGAACATCTTTCTATGGCTACACCTTC. Complete variable domain (other parts from reference TRBV7-8 and TRBJ1-2): GAGVSQSPRYKVAKRGQDVALRCDPISGHVSLFWYQQALGQGPEFLTYFQNEAQLDKSGLPSDRFFAERPEGSVSTLKIQRTQQEDSAVYLCASSLLRTSFYGYTFGSGTRLTVV.

The rearrangement uses TRBV6-5 and TRBJ2-6; D remains ambiguous. V dropped 2 bases and J dropped 0 bases, with 5 bases sitting between them. Germline loops: CDR1 MNHEY, CDR2 SVGAGI. This CDR3 is built from 15 residues. The CDR3 sequence is CASSYASSGANVLTF. The CDR3 bases are TGTGCCAGCAGTTACGCGAGCTCTGGGGCCAACGTCCTGACTTTC.

The genes are TRBV5-1 and TRBJ1-1; D ambiguous. CDR1 SGHRS and CDR2 YFSETQ come from the germline V gene. The CDR3 is 14 amino acids. The V end was cut by 7 bases, the J end by 2 bases, with 15 bases between. The CDR3 DNA sequence: TGCGCCAGCCGGACGGAGGGCCTAAACACTGAAGCTTTCTTT. Residues: CASRTEGLNTEAFF.

This clonotype was counted once. The chain is built from TRBV6-1 and TRBJ2-7; 8 bases line up with TRBD1. The CDR3 spans 13 residues. V trimming: 6 bases; J trimming: 5 bases; junction bases outside the gene matches: 6. Germline V gives CDR1 MNHNS, CDR2 SASEGT. DNA of the CDR3: TGTGCCAGCAGACGGACAGGGCAGAACGAGCAGTACTTC. This sequence encodes CASRRTGQNEQYF.

As concerns this clonotype: Being one base from a much bigger clone, this may be a read error. V usage is TRBV5-5 and J usage is TRBJ2-7; tentative D call: TRBD1 (6 bases). CDR1 and CDR2 from the germline V gene are SGHKS and YYEKEE (reference sequence). CDR3 size: 15 residues. Trimming shortened V by 0 bases and J by 4 bases, and 14 bases separated the two germline ends. The DNA for the CDR3 is TGTGCCAGCAGCTTGGGACAGGTTGCAGCATACGAGCAGTACTTC. Encoded protein: CASSLGQVAAYEQYF.

The chain employs TRBV5-1 and TRBJ2-5, with 10 bases lining up with TRBD1. V was clipped by 0 bases and J by 3 bases; unmatched bases: 2. The germline gives CDR1 SGHRS, CDR2 YFSETQ. The CDR3 loop spans 15 amino acids. For the CDR3, the DNA is TGCGCCAGCAGCTTGGATGGGACAGGGGAAGAGACCCAGTACTTC. It encodes CASSLDGTGEETQYF.

This chain connects TRBV28 to TRBJ2-7, with 8 bases fitting TRBD2. Trimming took 5 bases from V and 4 from J; bases not matched to a gene: 10. The CDR3 covers 15 residues. Germline V gene sequence: CDR1 MDHEN, CDR2 SYDVKM. DNA of the CDR3: TGTGCCAGCAGTCCCTATCGGGGGGGGACGTACGAGCAGTACTTC. Translating gives CASSPYRGGTYEQYF.

A few counts support this clonotype. This sequence joins TRBV6-5 and TRBJ2-1; D is possibly TRBD2 (6 bases). The CDR3 contains 14 residues. V lost 6 bases, J lost 9 bases, and 18 bases lay in between. Germline V gives CDR1 MNHEY, CDR2 SVGAGI. The CDR3 loop is CASSRGRQIGEQFF. CDR3 DNA: TGTGCCAGCAGCCGGGGGAGGCAGATAGGTGAGCAGTTCTTC.

The V and J genes are TRBV6-1 and TRBJ2-1; D possibly uses TRBD1 or TRBD2 (5 bases each). Per germline, CDR1 MNHNS and CDR2 SASEGT. Trimming removed 0 bases at V and 4 bases at J, with 31 bases between. There are 22 residues in the CDR3. The CDR3 is CASSEAIVPLGWGSMGYNEQFF. The CDR3 bases are TGTGCCAGCAGTGAAGCTATCGTCCCGCTGGGTTGGGGGTCAATGGGGTACAATGAGCAGTTCTTC.

This clonotype is deemed medium-sized. The gene calls are TRBV12-3 or TRBV12-4 and TRBJ2-2; unclear D gene. With 2 bases removed from V and 1 base from J, the gap between germline ends came to 8 bases. The CDR3 runs 15 residues. The CDR3 loop is CASSLIGLNTGELFF. In DNA, the CDR3 is TGTGCCAGCAGTTTAATTGGGTTGAACACCGGGGAGCTGTTTTTT.

The gene calls are TRBV5-1 and TRBJ2-1; D ambiguous. Germline V lookup: CDR1 SGHRS, CDR2 YFSETQ. V was pared by 4 bases and J by 0 bases, with 11 bases between. This CDR3 spans 15 amino acids. CDR3 in amino acids: CASSVEVLSYNEQFF. For the CDR3, the DNA is TGCGCCAGCAGCGTGGAAGTTCTCTCCTACAATGAGCAGTTCTTC.

The rearrangement links TRBV5-8 to TRBJ2-7, with D maybe TRBD1 (6 bases). Germline loops: CDR1 SGHTS, CDR2 YDEGEE. The V and J ends lost 4 bases and 4 bases respectively, with 15 bases between them. The CDR3 covers 14 residues. CDR3 sequence: CASSRSGTLYEQYF. DNA for the CDR3: TGTGCCAGCAGCCGGTCCGGGACACTTTACGAGCAGTACTTC.

The chain joins TRBV7-3 to TRBJ2-1, with 7 bases aligning to TRBD2. Germline loops: CDR1 SGHTA, CDR2 FQGTGA. J was trimmed by 4 bases and V by 1 base; bases with no gene match: 7. The CDR3 runs 16 residues. CDR3 sequence: CASSLKGRGIYNEQFF. The CDR3 DNA follows: TGTGCCAGCAGCTTAAAGGGGCGGGGGATTTACAATGAGCAGTTCTTC.

The chain uses TRBV7-9 and TRBJ2-4; D possibly corresponds to TRBD1 (6 bases). The CDR3 contains 15 residues. V shed 5 bases and J shed 1 base, with 12 bases lying between them. Germline V gene data show CDR1 as SEHNR and CDR2 as FQNEAQ (reference sequence). Here the CDR3 reads CASSLQGSAKNIQYF. CDR3 coding DNA: TGTGCCAGCAGCCTACAGGGTTCGGCCAAAAACATTCAGTACTTC. The full variable domain, its missing parts supplied by reference TRBV7-9 and TRBJ2-4, is DTGVSQNPRHKITKRGQNVTFRCDPISEHNRLYWYRQTLGQGPEFLTYFQNEAQLEKSRLLSDRFSAERPKGSFSTLEIQRTEQGDSAMYLCASSLQGSAKNIQYFGAGTRLSVL.

V gene TRBV6-5 combines with J gene TRBJ2-4; 9 bases line up with TRBD1. Germline trimming cut 6 bases from V and 0 bases from J; bases unmatched to any gene: 6. The germline V gene has CDR1 MNHEY and CDR2 SVGAGI. The length of the CDR3 is 16 residues. CDR3 loop: CASRSDRGLAKNIQYF. CDR3 sequence (DNA): TGTGCCAGCAGGAGCGACAGGGGGTTAGCCAAAAACATTCAGTACTTC.

A single count supports this clonotype. This may be a read error: a much more frequent sequence differs by one nucleotide. The chain is built from TRBV12-3 or TRBV12-4 and TRBJ2-7, with a tentative D call TRBD2 (5 bases). Trimming left V 5 bases short and J 1 base short, with 12 bases between. This CDR3 contains 14 residues. CDR3 protein: CASSDGSGSYEQYF. The CDR3 DNA reads as TGTGCCAGCAGTGATGGATCGGGGTCCTACGAGCAGTACTTC.

The chain has TRBV29-1 and TRBJ1-2, with D possibly matching TRBD1 (5 bases). Between the trimmed V and J ends, which lost 7 bases and 11 bases, there was a span of 23 bases. The CDR3 totals 13 residues. Germline CDR1 reads SQVTM; CDR2 reads ANQGSEA. This CDR3 is CSAGDSNDRRYTF. CDR3 sequence (DNA): TGCAGCGCTGGGGATAGTAACGACAGAAGGTACACCTTC.

In its sample, this clonotype was seen a few times. J is TRBJ2-5 and V is TRBV7-2, with 10 bases identical to TRBD1. The V gene end was trimmed by 0 bases and the J gene end by 6 bases; junction bases not matched to a gene: 4. Germline V gene data show CDR1 as SGHTA and CDR2 as FQGNSA. The CDR3 length is 15 residues. CDR3 amino acids: CASSLATGGGQTQYF. For the CDR3, the DNA is TGTGCCAGCAGCTTAGCGACAGGGGGCGGCCAGACCCAGTACTTC.

This clonotype was recorded a few times. This chain connects TRBV5-1 to TRBJ2-3; D not certain. Germline CDR1 is SGHRS and CDR2 is YFSETQ. V lost 0 bases, J lost 7 bases, and 12 bases lay in between. This CDR3 has 14 residues. The CDR3 region has the DNA TGCGCCAGCAGCTTGGGCCCTCCCAGTAATACGCAGTATTTT. Amino acids: CASSLGPPSNTQYF. Supplemented by reference TRBV5-1 and TRBJ2-3, the full variable domain reads KAGVTQTPRYLIKTRGQQVTLSCSPISGHRSVSWYQQTPGQGLQFLFEYFSETQRNKGNFPGRFSGRQFSNSRSEMNVSTLELGDSALYLCASSLGPPSNTQYFGPGTRLTVL.

In its sample, this clonotype was seen a few times. V gene TRBV5-6 combines with J gene TRBJ2-6; no clear D. V lost 1 base, J lost 0 bases, and 5 bases lay in between. The CDR3 is 15 residues long. The germline V gene has CDR1 SGHDT and CDR2 YYEEEE. The CDR3 spells CASSLWGSGANVLTF. The CDR3 coding sequence is TGTGCCAGCAGCTTGTGGGGCTCTGGGGCCAACGTCCTGACTTTC.